Below are 17 T cell receptor beta chains sequenced from a single sample in a study of blood T cell repertoires in COVID-19. Clones were read by immunoSEQ multiplex PCR, and TCRdb kept only the in-frame ones, dropping some. The profile shows some 72,000 clones, more than 75% of them singletons. The sample comprised peripheral blood. Source of these receptors: a man aged 50 to 60 with active or convalescent COVID-19.

The V gene is TRBV6-5, the J gene TRBJ2-3; D remains unclear. The CDR3 sequence is 15 residues long. V was shortened by 0 bases and J by 0 bases, with 7 bases between the two germline ends. Germline CDR1 and CDR2: MNHEY and SVGAGI. The DNA of the CDR3 is TGTGCCAGCAGTTACTCGACAAGAAGCACAGATACGCAGTATTTT. Amino acid sequence: CASSYSTRSTDTQYF.

This chain joins TRBV6-1 and TRBJ2-6; tentative D call: TRBD2 (5 bases). The CDR3 totals 15 residues. The germline V gene has CDR1 MNHNS and CDR2 SASEGT. V was clipped by 2 bases and J by 4 bases, with 9 bases between them. CDR3 amino acids: CASSEWGAGANVLTF. As DNA, the CDR3 is TGTGCCAGCAGTGAATGGGGAGCAGGGGCCAACGTCCTGACTTTC.

The chain links TRBV28 to TRBJ1-2; a possible D gene is TRBD1 (6 bases). In germline, CDR1 is MDHEN, CDR2 SYDVKM. V lost 3 bases, J lost 4 bases, and 15 bases lay in between. This CDR3 contains 15 residues. The CDR3 DNA follows: TGTGCCAGCAGTTTGAGTATGGTAGGGGGCTATGGCTACACCTTC. As protein: CASSLSMVGGYGYTF.

The chain employs TRBV18 and TRBJ2-7; TRBD2 agrees at 10 bases. This CDR3 is 15 amino acids long. The J segment lost 3 bases and the V segment lost 3 bases, leaving 5 bases of the junction unmatched. In germline, CDR1 is KGHSH, CDR2 LQKENI. The CDR3 DNA follows: TGTGCCAGCTCACCTAGCGGGGGGCCGAACTACGAGCAGTACTTC. Amino acids: CASSPSGGPNYEQYF.

This clone has ten or more counts. The chain recombines TRBV28 with TRBJ1-1; TRBD1 agrees at 7 bases. CDR3 length equals 14 residues. V lost 8 bases and J lost 1; bases outside the gene matches: 7. Germline-derived CDR1 and CDR2 are MDHEN and SYDVKM. The CDR3 DNA is TGTGCCAGCCGCTACAGGGGAGGGAACACTGAAGCTTTCTTT. This encodes CASRYRGGNTEAFF.

This chain joins TRBV25-1 and TRBJ1-4; tentatively, D is TRBD1 (6 bases). Germline CDR1 MGHDK, CDR2 SYGVNS. V was shortened by 2 bases and J by 4 bases, with 11 bases between the two germline ends. The CDR3 spans 15 residues. CDR3 DNA: TGTGCCAGCAGTGAAGGGGGGGCGAATAATGAAAAACTGTTTTTT. Its translation: CASSEGGANNEKLFF.

This sequence joins TRBV7-9 and TRBJ2-2; 7 positions match TRBD1. Losses at the gene ends were 10 bases for V and 3 bases for J; bases not matched to a gene: 11. Germline V gene sequence: CDR1 SEHNR, CDR2 FQNEAQ (reference sequence). There are 15 residues in the CDR3. The CDR3 sequence: CATSRGDSYTGELFF. DNA for the CDR3: TGTGCCACGAGCCGTGGGGACAGCTACACCGGGGAGCTGTTTTTT.

This chain links TRBV19 with TRBJ2-3, with D possibly TRBD2 on 6 matching bases. The V and J ends lost 6 bases and 2 bases respectively, with 12 bases between them. Germline V gene lookup returns CDR1 LNHDA and CDR2 SQIVND (reference sequence). The CDR3 is 14 residues long. This CDR3 reads CASSTTSSTDTQYF. The DNA of the CDR3 is TGTGCCAGTAGCACGACTAGTTCCACAGATACGCAGTATTTT.

This clone was picked up one time. The gene calls are TRBV2 and TRBJ1-3; 7 bases align to TRBD1. The J segment lost 3 bases and the V segment lost 1 base, leaving 9 bases of the junction unmatched. This CDR3 region has 17 residues. Germline CDR1 SNHLY, CDR2 FYNNEI. In nucleotides, the CDR3 is TGTGCCAGCAGTGAAGAACTTGACAGGGTGGGTGGAAACACCATATATTTT. Protein sequence: CASSEELDRVGGNTIYF.

This clone was detected only a few times. Here the CDR3 DNA reads TGTGCCAGTAGTCCCCCGTTACGGTTTGGCTACACCTTC. Amino acid sequence: CASSPPLRFGYTF. This sequence joins TRBV19 and TRBJ1-2; D remains ambiguous. V shed 5 bases and J shed 7 bases, with 14 bases lying between them. CDR1 LNHDA and CDR2 SQIVND come from the germline V gene (reference sequence). The CDR3 sequence is 13 residues long.

The rearrangement links TRBV28 to TRBJ1-6, with no clear D. The CDR3 totals 14 residues. The germline V gene has CDR1 MDHEN and CDR2 SYDVKM. V dropped 2 bases and J dropped 8 bases, with 10 bases sitting between them. This CDR3 reads CASSLGQDYSPLHF. CDR3 in DNA: TGTGCCAGCAGTTTAGGGCAGGACTATTCACCCCTCCACTTT.

This clone was picked up a small number of times. The genes are TRBV29-1 and TRBJ2-5; D is perhaps TRBD1 (6 bases). V was pared by 3 bases and J by 4 bases, with 15 bases between. This CDR3 comprises 14 residues. CDR1 SQVTM and CDR2 ANQGSEA come from the germline V gene. For the CDR3, the DNA is TGCAGCGTTGAGGGTCAGGGGCATTCAGAGACCCAGTACTTC. Amino acid sequence: CSVEGQGHSETQYF.

This chain connects TRBV6-1 to TRBJ2-2; tentatively, D is TRBD1 (6 bases). The ends were cut back, 0 bases at V and 2 bases at J, with 10 bases in the middle. Per the germline V gene, CDR1 is MNHNS and CDR2 is SASEGT. This CDR3 region has 16 residues. The CDR3 here is CASSEASGVNTGELFF. CDR3 coding DNA: TGTGCCAGCAGTGAAGCTTCAGGGGTCAACACCGGGGAGCTGTTTTTT.

This clone appeared once. The rearrangement links TRBV11-1 to TRBJ2-3; 8 nucleotides align to TRBD2. The germline CDR1 and CDR2 sequences are SGHAT and FQDESV (reference sequence). The V gene end was trimmed by 5 bases and the J gene end by 5 bases; junction bases not matched to a gene: 9. There are 15 residues in the CDR3. Here the CDR3 reads CASSPDGGAGDTQYF. In DNA form, the CDR3 reads TGTGCCAGCAGCCCGGACGGGGGGGCTGGAGATACGCAGTATTTT.

V and J are TRBV4-3 and TRBJ2-3; TRBD2 matches 9 bases. The junction had 9 bases not matched to a gene; V was cut back by 0 bases and J by 5 bases. Germline CDR1 reads LGHNA; CDR2 reads YSLEER. The CDR3 loop spans 17 amino acids. DNA of the CDR3: TGCGCCAGCAGCCAAGATAGGATTAGCGGGGGTTTAGATACGCAGTATTTT. The encoded protein is CASSQDRISGGLDTQYF.

The chain couples TRBV7-8 to TRBJ2-5; TRBD2 agrees at 13 bases. Trimming cost V 1 base and J 2 bases; bases outside gene matches: 4. Per the germline V gene, CDR1 is SGHVS and CDR2 is FQNEAQ. The CDR3 is 17 amino acids. The CDR3 spells CASSLVLAGGRQETQYF. As DNA, the CDR3 is TGTGCCAGCAGCTTAGTACTAGCGGGGGGGAGGCAAGAGACCCAGTACTTC.

In this sample, this clone turned up a few times. This sequence joins TRBV7-9 and TRBJ2-1, with 10 bases matching TRBD2. J gave up 5 bases and V 0 bases, and 4 bases lay outside the gene matches. The CDR3 runs to 16 residues. CDR1 and CDR2 from the germline V gene are SEHNR and FQNEAQ (reference sequence). CDR3 amino acids: CASSLAGLAFDNEQFF. CDR3 nucleotides: TGTGCCAGCAGCTTAGCGGGACTAGCGTTTGACAATGAGCAGTTCTTC.